Reported below is one T cell receptor (beta chain). Its specificity is unknown. Extraction and reverse transcription of RNA yielded cDNA as the sequencing template. Using immunoSEQ multiplex PCR, the repertoire was profiled, and TCRdb retains in-frame clones only, with some absent. The sample has roughly 100,000 clones; 60% are singletons. Treatment defined: oral pan-JAK inhibitor, 5-10 mg twice daily. Samples from alopecia areata patients were lesional scalp punch biopsies and peripheral blood. The CDR3 extends over 14 amino acids. Per the germline V gene, CDR1 is GTSNPN and CDR2 is SVGIG (reference sequence). J gave up 1 base and V 5 bases, and 8 bases lay outside the gene matches. These data originate in a study of CD8+ T cells in alopecia areata. Study-wide results and caveats: Whether baseline CD8+ expansion is linked to response remains uncertain, given a single nonresponder.

This TCR came from a human donor with alopecia areata. The chain couples TRBV30 to TRBJ2-7; 7 bases agree with TRBD2. Sequenced here: CD8+ T cells sorted from blood, sampled around week 55, from a patient treated with tofacitinib. CDR3 residues: CAWCAASGSYEQYF. In DNA form, the CDR3 reads TGTGCCTGGTGTGCGGCTAGCGGATCCTACGAGCAGTACTTC.